The T cell receptor (beta chain) described here comes from a study of T cell responses to AZD1222 COVID-19 vaccine. Study-level points and caveats: White British people made up most donors, females outnumbered males, and clonal diversity was possibly underestimated.

About this clone itself: Its antigen remains unknown.

Assay: immunoSEQ multiplex PCR; the TCRdb copy retains only in-frame clones and omits some. This table has under 250,000 clones, around 93% appearing once. This TCR derives from an adult in good health. The sample in question was peripheral blood, obtained on day 0 of MenACWY control vaccination.

CDR3 sequence: CASSSRTGTPYEQYF. CDR3 bases: TGTGCCAGTAGTTCAAGGACAGGGACCCCCTACGAGCAGTACTTC. This chain connects TRBV19 to TRBJ2-7; 8 bases fit TRBD1. The germline CDR1 and CDR2 sequences are LNHDA and SQIVND (reference sequence). The length of the CDR3 is 15 residues. The ends lost 5 bases at V and 2 bases at J; junction bases unmatched: 8.